This TCR beta chain originates from a study of cytomegalovirus exposure and HLA in healthy donors. General observations from the study: Confirmation was obtained in vitro that a few CMV-associated chains are specific for CMV antigens.

Per germline, CDR1 LGHNA and CDR2 YSLEER. J lost 0 bases, V lost 1 base, and 4 bases had no gene match. The CDR3 is 17 residues long. Sequencing was performed with immunoSEQ multiplex PCR; in TCRdb, only in-frame clones are kept and a portion is missing. The sample contains 150,000 to 200,000 clones, 86% of which appear only once. Details on this clone: Its antigen is still unknown.

The sequencing sample was made of PBMCs. The V gene is TRBV4-3, the J gene TRBJ1-2; 11 bases fit TRBD1. The sequence was collected from a woman between 25 and 40 years old in good health and CMV-seronegative. CDR3 loop: CASSQVGQGGTNYGYTF. CDR3 nucleotides: TGCGCCAGCAGCCAAGTGGGACAGGGGGGCACTAACTATGGCTACACCTTC.